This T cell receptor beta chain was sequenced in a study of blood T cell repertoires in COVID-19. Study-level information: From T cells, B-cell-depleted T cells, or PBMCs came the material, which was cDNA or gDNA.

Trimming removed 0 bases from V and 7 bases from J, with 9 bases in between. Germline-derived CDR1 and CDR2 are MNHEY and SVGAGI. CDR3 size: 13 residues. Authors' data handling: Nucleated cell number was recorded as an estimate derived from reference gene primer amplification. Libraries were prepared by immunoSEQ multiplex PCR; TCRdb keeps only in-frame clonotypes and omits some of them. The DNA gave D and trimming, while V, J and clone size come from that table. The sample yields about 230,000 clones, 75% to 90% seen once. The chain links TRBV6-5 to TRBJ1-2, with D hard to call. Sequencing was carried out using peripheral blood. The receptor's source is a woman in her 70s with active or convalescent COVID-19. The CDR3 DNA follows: TGTGCCAGCAGTTACTCGGCGGGTGGTGGCTACACCTTC. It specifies CASSYSAGGGYTF.